A single sample gave rise to the 7 T cell receptor beta chains below, sequenced in a study of shared clonotypes between healthy human individuals. Sequencing used immunoSEQ multiplex PCR; TCRdb keeps in-frame clones, though not all of them. Among about 2.1 million clones, about 93% were seen once, and the ten largest hold about 1.5%. CD45RO-negative CD8 cells positively selected for CCR7 made up the naive population, which excluded terminally differentiated effector memory CD45RA+ cells. Material for sequencing was naive CD8+ T cells from PBMCs. The source is a man aged 18 to 35 in good health. Some clones in this sample may be carry-over from other donors' samples.

The chain joins TRBV27 to TRBJ2-7, with D possibly being TRBD1 or TRBD2 (5 bases each). Germline assignment: CDR1 MNHEY and CDR2 SMNVEV (reference sequence). CDR3 length: 15 amino acids. V gave up 1 base and J gave up 3 bases, with 13 bases separating them. The CDR3 is CASSLWPGRSYEQYF. The DNA for the CDR3 is TGTGCCAGCAGTTTATGGCCGGGGCGAAGCTACGAGCAGTACTTC.

This clone was found once. The chain combines TRBV28 with TRBJ2-7; D perhaps matches TRBD1 (6 bases). In germline, CDR1 is MDHEN, CDR2 SYDVKM. The CDR3 covers 15 residues. Trimming cost V 2 bases and J 0 bases, with 11 bases left between them. Here the CDR3 reads CASSLETGTSYEQYF. For the CDR3, the DNA is TGTGCCAGCAGTTTAGAGACAGGTACCTCCTACGAGCAGTACTTC.

This sequence joins TRBV28 and TRBJ1-5, with 12 nucleotides matching TRBD1. The V gene end was trimmed by 3 bases and the J gene end by 1 base; junction bases not matched to a gene: 10. The CDR3 is 19 amino acids. The germline CDR1 and CDR2 sequences are MDHEN and SYDVKM. CDR3 bases: TGTGCCAGCAGTTTGGGGAGGGACAGGGGGCTTATGAGCAATCAGCCCCAGCATTTT. Protein sequence: CASSLGRDRGLMSNQPQHF.

CDR3 in amino acids: CASGPGTGTYNEQFF. The CDR3 DNA sequence: TGTGCCAGCGGACCCGGGACAGGAACCTACAATGAGCAGTTCTTC. The rearrangement uses TRBV7-9 and TRBJ2-1, with 8 bases fitting TRBD1. With 8 bases clipped from V and 2 bases from J, the junction kept 8 bases outside the gene matches. Germline V CDR1 and CDR2: SEHNR, FQNEAQ (reference sequence). This CDR3 region has 15 residues. The full variable domain, its missing parts supplied by reference TRBV7-9 and TRBJ2-1, is DTGVSQNPRHKITKRGQNVTFRCDPISEHNRLYWYRQTLGQGPEFLTYFQNEAQLEKSRLLSDRFSAERPKGSFSTLEIQRTEQGDSAMYLCASGPGTGTYNEQFFGPGTRLTVL.

On this clone itself: Distinct nucleotide sequences in the sample also encode this CDR3. The chain combines TRBV7-9 with TRBJ1-2; D gene unclear. The germline V gene has CDR1 SEHNR and CDR2 FQNEAQ (reference sequence). This CDR3 spans 13 amino acids. Trimming removed 3 bases at V and 5 bases at J, with 10 bases between. The CDR3 region has the DNA TGTGCCAGCAGCTTGGGCGGGGAATATGGCTACACCTTC. Encoded protein: CASSLGGEYGYTF.

The chain uses TRBV28 and TRBJ1-1; 7 bases align to TRBD1. Germline CDR1 and CDR2: MDHEN and SYDVKM. With 6 bases clipped from V and 5 bases from J, the junction kept 9 bases outside the gene matches. The CDR3 consists of 14 residues. CDR3 nucleotides: TGTGCCAGCAGCACACAGGGGCGGAGGACTGAAGCTTTCTTT. It codes for CASSTQGRRTEAFF. Full variable domain (rest looked up from reference TRBV28 and TRBJ1-1): DVKVTQSSRYLVKRTGEKVFLECVQDMDHENMFWYRQDPGLGLRLIYFSYDVKMKEKGDIPEGYSVSREKKERFSLILESASTNQTSMYLCASSTQGRRTEAFFGQGTRLTVV.

The rearrangement uses TRBV7-2 and TRBJ2-7, with 8 bases fitting TRBD2. With 6 bases clipped from V and 0 bases from J, the junction kept 10 bases outside the gene matches. CDR1 and CDR2 (germline): SGHTA, FQGNSA. This CDR3 has 16 amino acids. CDR3 DNA: TGTGCCAGCAGACACATAGCGGGATCAAGCTCCTACGAGCAGTACTTC. It encodes CASRHIAGSSSYEQYF.